Following are 18 T cell receptor beta chains from one sample sequenced in a study of human T cells and chemical hapten exposure. Time point specified: patch test 2, 6 weeks after DPC sensitization. The treatment was: therapeutic diphenylcyclopropenone sensitization with weekly scalp DPC. TCRdb itself ran the RACE reads through MiXCR, one entry per CDR3 protein. Among approximately 85,000 distinct CDR3 sequences listed, approximately 10% were seen once. The sequencing used whole blood, collected in connection with sensitization to the hapten diphenylcyclopropenone (DPC). The receptors here all came from a young woman with alopecia areata. Some clones in this sample may be carry-over from other donors' samples.

The gene calls are TRBV6-2 or TRBV6-3 and TRBJ2-5, with a tentative D call TRBD2 (5 bases). The CDR3 extends over 13 amino acids. The V end was cut by 7 bases, the J end by 5 bases, with 14 bases between. From germline, CDR1 is MNHEY and CDR2 SVGEGT. This CDR3 is CASNLGVAETQYF. For the CDR3, the DNA is TGTGCCAGCAATCTGGGAGTAGCTGAGACCCAGTACTTC.

This clonotype was seen more than once but under ten times. The chain couples TRBV28 to TRBJ1-5; TRBD1 matches 7 bases. The CDR3 spans 17 residues. Germline trimming cut 4 bases from V and 5 bases from J; bases unmatched to any gene: 14. Looked up from germline, CDR1 is MDHEN and CDR2 is SYDVKM. CDR3 DNA sequence: TGTGCCAGCAGTTCCCTCCCCGGGACAGACACCCATCAGCCCCAGCATTTT. Translated: CASSSLPGTDTHQPQHF.

This clonotype has a count of ten or more. The DNA for the CDR3 is TGTGCCAGCAGTAGGGCAGATACGCAGTATTTT. The encoded protein is CASSRADTQYF. The V gene is TRBV28, the J gene TRBJ2-3; no clear D gene. The V end lost 5 bases, the J end lost 4 bases, and 4 bases lay between the germline ends. The CDR3 runs to 11 residues. Germline V lookup: CDR1 MDHEN, CDR2 SYDVKM.

This clonotype was observed at least ten times. This chain uses TRBV28 with TRBJ2-1; maybe TRBD1 (5 bases). From germline, CDR1 is MDHEN and CDR2 SYDVKM. The CDR3 loop spans 14 amino acids. Trimming cost V 9 bases and J 5 bases, with 17 bases left between them. CDR3 protein: CASLRGGTNNEQFF. CDR3 nucleotides: TGTGCCAGTCTTAGGGGCGGAACAAACAATGAGCAGTTCTTC.

At least ten counts were recorded for this clonotype. The J gene is TRBJ2-1, the V gene TRBV6-2 or TRBV6-3; 10 nucleotides line up with TRBD2. Trimming removed 5 bases from V and 2 bases from J; junction bases left unmatched: 6. This CDR3 comprises 16 residues. Germline V gene data show CDR1 as MNHEY and CDR2 as SVGEGT. Written as DNA, the CDR3 is TGTGCCAGCAGTCCTTCTAGCGGGAGTGCCTACAATGAGCAGTTCTTC. This gives the protein CASSPSSGSAYNEQFF.

Many counts were recorded for this clonotype. The rearrangement links TRBV6-5 to TRBJ2-3; possibly TRBD2 for D (5 bases). The CDR3 spans 18 residues. Germline values: CDR1 MNHEY, CDR2 SVGAGI. Trimming removed 2 bases from V and 2 bases from J, with 20 bases in between. In DNA, the CDR3 is TGTGCCAGCAGTTACGGGCCCTCGGGGAACCCCGTCACAGATACGCAGTATTTT. Its protein is CASSYGPSGNPVTDTQYF.

This clonotype was seen many times. The chain couples TRBV5-6 to TRBJ1-1; D gene uncertain. V was shortened by 5 bases and J by 7 bases, with 18 bases between the two germline ends. Germline V gene sequence: CDR1 SGHDT, CDR2 YYEEEE. CDR3 length: 14 amino acids. This chain's CDR3 is CASSVSFNSREAFF. CDR3 bases: TGTGCCAGCAGTGTGTCTTTTAACAGTCGTGAAGCTTTCTTT.

To note about this clonotype: A clone one base away is much larger, so this may be a read error. The chain joins TRBV28 to TRBJ1-1; 7 positions agree with TRBD1. The germline V gene has CDR1 MDHEN and CDR2 SYDVKM. The CDR3 loop spans 14 amino acids. Trimming cost V 5 bases and J 6 bases; bases outside gene matches: 9. CDR3 loop: CASSPTGTAPEAFF. CDR3 coding DNA: TGTGCCAGCAGTCCAACCGGGACAGCCCCTGAAGCTTTCTTT.

The chain joins TRBV5-1 to TRBJ2-3; the D is unclear. This CDR3 has 15 residues. V lost 2 bases to trimming and J lost 2 bases, with 12 bases between them. Germline V CDR1 and CDR2: SGHRS, YFSETQ. CDR3 in DNA: TGCGCCAGCAGCTTTTCTATTCCCGCCACAGATACGCAGTATTTT. Amino acids: CASSFSIPATDTQYF.

This clonotype was counted only a few times. The chain carries TRBV6-2 or TRBV6-3 and TRBJ2-1; 7 bases agree with TRBD2. This CDR3 has 14 amino acids. From germline, CDR1 is MNHEY and CDR2 SVGEGT. J lost 7 bases, V lost 0 bases, and 3 bases had no gene match. The CDR3 here is CASSYSGGRNEQFF. The CDR3 DNA reads as TGTGCCAGCAGTTACTCAGGCGGGAGAAATGAGCAGTTCTTC.

The J gene is TRBJ1-1, the V gene TRBV12-2. TRBV12-2 is recorded as a pseudogene. CDR3 length: 18 residues. The DNA of the CDR3 is TGTGCAAGTCGCTTACTAGACAGTCCCCCGAATTTGAACACTGAAGCTTTCTTT. Translating it yields CASRLLDSPPNLNTEAFF.

The chain joins TRBV5-1 to TRBJ1-1; D is uncertain. The CDR3 is 15 residues long. V was cut by 5 bases and J by 0 bases, with 14 bases left in between. Germline V gives CDR1 SGHRS, CDR2 YFSETQ. The chain's CDR3 is CASSLLRAMNTEAFF. DNA for the CDR3: TGCGCCAGCAGTCTCCTGAGAGCGATGAACACTGAAGCTTTCTTT.

The chain uses TRBV6-6 and TRBJ2-7, with a weak D call TRBD1 (6 bases). The CDR3 has 13 residues. Germline CDR1 and CDR2: MNHNY and SVGAGI (reference sequence). The V gene lost 5 bases and the J gene lost 6 bases, with 14 bases spanning the gap. CDR3 sequence (DNA): TGTGCCAGCAGTCCCTACCTGGGGGCCGAGCAGTACTTC. Its translation: CASSPYLGAEQYF.

This clonotype occurred many times. The chain has TRBV29-1 and TRBJ2-3, with 11 bases fitting TRBD2. With V trimmed by 1 base and J by 2 bases, 5 bases remained unmatched. Germline CDR1 SQVTM, CDR2 ANQGSEA. CDR3 size: 16 residues. The CDR3: CSVEGGTSGSTDTQYF. The CDR3 DNA is TGCAGCGTTGAAGGCGGGACTAGCGGATCCACAGATACGCAGTATTTT.

This clonotype was counted ten times or more. V gene TRBV4-3 combines with J gene TRBJ1-1, with D uncertain. With 8 bases removed from V and 0 bases from J, the gap between germline ends came to 10 bases. Germline CDR1 is LGHNA and CDR2 is YSLEER. The CDR3 has 13 amino acids. CDR3 bases: TGCGCCAGCCGGGCGGACCTGAACACTGAAGCTTTCTTT. Its protein is CASRADLNTEAFF.

This clonotype showed up many times. The DNA of the CDR3 is TGTGCCAGCAGTTTAAAGGCCTACGAGCAGTACTTC. It yields the protein CASSLKAYEQYF. The chain uses TRBV28 and TRBJ2-7; D is uncertain. CDR3 length: 12 residues. V lost 2 bases to trimming and J lost 2 bases, with 4 bases between them. Germline values: CDR1 MDHEN, CDR2 SYDVKM.

This clonotype was counted between two and nine times. The chain links TRBV7-3 to TRBJ2-1; TRBD2 aligns across 9 bases. Germline V gene lookup returns CDR1 SGHTA and CDR2 FQGTGA. The CDR3 is 15 residues long. J gave up 8 bases and V 0 bases, and 5 bases lay outside the gene matches. In nucleotides, the CDR3 is TGTGCCAGCAGCTTAACGGGGACTAGCTTCCATGAGCAGTTCTTC. It yields the protein CASSLTGTSFHEQFF. The complete variable domain, with remaining parts taken from reference TRBV7-3 and TRBJ2-1, reads GAGVSQTPSNKVTEKGKYVELRCDPISGHTALYWYRQSLGQGPEFLIYFQGTGAADDSGLPNDRFFAVRPEGSVSTLKIQRTERGDSAVYLCASSLTGTSFHEQFFGPGTRLTVL.

This clonotype was picked up many times. The CDR3 spells CASRTGPGVYEQYF. CDR3 nucleotide sequence: TGTGCCAGCAGAACCGGGCCAGGGGTCTACGAGCAGTACTTC. The chain carries TRBV6-5 and TRBJ2-7, with D maybe TRBD1 (6 bases). The CDR3 loop spans 14 amino acids. Trimming shortened V by 6 bases and J by 3 bases, and 15 bases separated the two germline ends. Germline CDR1 reads MNHEY; CDR2 reads SVGAGI.